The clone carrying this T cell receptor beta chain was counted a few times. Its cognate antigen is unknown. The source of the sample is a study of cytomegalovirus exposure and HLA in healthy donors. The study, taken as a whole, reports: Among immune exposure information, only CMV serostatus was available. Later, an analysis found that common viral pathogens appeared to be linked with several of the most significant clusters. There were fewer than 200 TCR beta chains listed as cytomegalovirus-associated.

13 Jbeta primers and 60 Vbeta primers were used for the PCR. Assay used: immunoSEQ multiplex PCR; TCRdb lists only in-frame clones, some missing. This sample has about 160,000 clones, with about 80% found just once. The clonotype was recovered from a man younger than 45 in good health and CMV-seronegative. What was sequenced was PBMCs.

The CDR3 nucleotides read TGTGCCTGGAGTGTACGAGGGTACGAGCAGTACTTC. Protein sequence: CAWSVRGYEQYF. This rearrangement joins TRBV30 to TRBJ2-7, with a possible D match to TRBD2 (5 bases). Per germline, CDR1 GTSNPN and CDR2 SVGIG (reference sequence). The CDR3 runs 12 residues. The germline V and J ends were trimmed by 0 bases and 4 bases, with 7 bases remaining between them.